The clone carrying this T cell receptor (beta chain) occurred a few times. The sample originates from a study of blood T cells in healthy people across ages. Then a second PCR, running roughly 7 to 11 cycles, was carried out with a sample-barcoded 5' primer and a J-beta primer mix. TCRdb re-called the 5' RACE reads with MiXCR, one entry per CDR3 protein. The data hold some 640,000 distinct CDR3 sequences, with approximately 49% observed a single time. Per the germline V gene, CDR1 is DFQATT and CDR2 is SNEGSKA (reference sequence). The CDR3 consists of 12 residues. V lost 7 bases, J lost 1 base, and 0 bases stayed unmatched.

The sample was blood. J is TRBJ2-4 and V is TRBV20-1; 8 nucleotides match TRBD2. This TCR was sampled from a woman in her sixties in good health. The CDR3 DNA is TGCAGTGTAGCGGGGGCCAAAAACATTCAGTACTTC. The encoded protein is CSVAGAKNIQYF.